Listed below are T cell receptor beta chains from one sample, sequenced in a study of T cells in Graves' hyperthyroidism and ophthalmopathy. A single record per CDR3 protein comes from TCRdb applying MiXCR to the multiplex PCR reads. The sample lists some 400,000 distinct CDR3 sequences; about 13% were seen once. The sample consisted of blood. These TCRs come from a man in his thirties or forties with Graves' hyperthyroidism that later progressed to Graves' ophthalmopathy. CDR3s include the opening cysteine and the closing phenylalanine or tryptophan. D genes are given only for firm matches. Not every row has a clone size; where given, it reads once, few, many or a size class.

CDR3: CATSEPGTGRNEQFF
DNA: TGTGCCACCAGTGAACCTGGGACAGGGAGGAATGAGCAGTTCTTC
D: TRBD1
V: TRBV24-1
size: few
J: TRBJ2-1

CDR3: CASATTRFSNQPQHF
DNA: TGTGCCAGCGCCACAACAAGGTTTAGCAATCAGCCCCAGCATTTT
D: NA
V: TRBV19
size: many
J: TRBJ1-5

CDR3: CASSSPGTSLPEQYF
DNA: TGTGCCAGCAGTTCTCCCGGGACTAGCCTTCCCGAGCAGTACTTC
D: TRBD2
V: TRBV28
size: NA
J: TRBJ2-7

CDR3: CASSSYTGTAPAGYTF
DNA: TGCGCCAGCAGCTCCTACACCGGGACAGCCCCCGCTGGCTACACCTTC
D: TRBD1
V: TRBV5-1
size: many
J: TRBJ1-2

CDR3: CSARVGPLGEQYF
DNA: TGCAGTGCTAGAGTCGGCCCCCTGGGCGAGCAGTACTTC
D: NA
V: TRBV20-1
size: NA
J: TRBJ2-7

CDR3: CASSATGGRYEQYF
DNA: TGTGCCAGCAGCGCGACAGGGGGCAGGTACGAGCAGTACTTC
D: TRBD1
V: TRBV7-2
size: many
J: TRBJ2-7

CDR3: CASSYSGSSYEQYF
DNA: TGTGCCAGCAGTTACTCGGGGAGCTCCTACGAGCAGTACTTC
D: NA
V: TRBV6-2/TRBV6-3
size: many
J: TRBJ2-7

CDR3: CASSFLDRLNEKLFF
DNA: TGTGCCAGCAGTTTCCTCGACAGGCTTAATGAAAAACTGTTTTTT
D: NA
V: TRBV28
size: many
J: TRBJ1-4

CDR3: CATSRGSVLNTGELFF
DNA: TGTGCCACCAGCAGAGGAAGCGTACTTAACACCGGGGAGCTGTTTTTT
D: NA
V: TRBV15
size: NA
J: TRBJ2-2

CDR3: CASRTTGARGREQYF
DNA: TGTGCCAGCAGAACAACCGGGGCCAGGGGTAGGGAGCAGTACTTC
D: NA
V: TRBV12-3/TRBV12-4
size: many
J: TRBJ2-7

CDR3: CASSDRGAYNSPLHF
DNA: TGTGCCAGCAGTGACAGGGGCGCCTATAATTCACCCCTCCACTTT
D: NA
V: TRBV6-1
size: many
J: TRBJ1-6

CDR3: CASIQQGARSNQPQHF
DNA: TGTGCCAGCATCCAACAGGGGGCGAGGAGCAATCAGCCCCAGCATTTT
D: TRBD1
V: TRBV28
size: many
J: TRBJ1-5

CDR3: CASSENSYTWGTDTQYF
DNA: TGTGCCAGCAGTGAAAACAGCTACACCTGGGGCACAGATACGCAGTATTTT
D: NA
V: TRBV2
size: many
J: TRBJ2-3

CDR3: CASSFGAGYYNEQFF
DNA: TGTGCCAGCAGTTTCGGAGCGGGTTACTACAATGAGCAGTTCTTC
D: NA
V: TRBV12-3/TRBV12-4
size: many
J: TRBJ2-1

CDR3: CASSQGTGGRSEAFF
DNA: TGTGCCAGCTCACAAGGGACAGGGGGAAGGTCTGAAGCTTTCTTT
D: TRBD1
V: TRBV18
size: NA
J: TRBJ1-1

CDR3: CASSQWGRHSGNTIYF
DNA: TGTGCCAGCAGCCAATGGGGACGGCACTCTGGAAACACCATATATTTT
D: NA
V: TRBV3-1
size: many
J: TRBJ1-3

CDR3: CASSVLETQYF
DNA: TGTGCCAGCAGTGTCCTGGAGACCCAGTACTTC
D: NA
V: TRBV2
size: many
J: TRBJ2-5

CDR3: CASSFYVNTEAFF
DNA: TGTGCCAGCAGTTTTTATGTGAACACTGAAGCTTTCTTT
D: NA
V: TRBV28
size: many
J: TRBJ1-1

CDR3: CASSFFDRANEKLFF
DNA: TGTGCCAGCAGTTTTTTTGACAGGGCTAATGAAAAACTGTTTTTT
D: TRBD1
V: TRBV28
size: many
J: TRBJ1-4

CDR3: CASSYGGTGSGYTF
DNA: TGTGCCAGCAGTTACGGAGGGACAGGGAGCGGCTACACCTTC
D: TRBD1
V: TRBV6-6
size: many
J: TRBJ1-2

CDR3: CAISDRDRGRTGELFF
DNA: TGTGCCATCAGTGACCGGGACAGGGGACGAACCGGGGAGCTGTTTTTT
D: TRBD1
V: TRBV10-3
size: NA
J: TRBJ2-2

CDR3: CSATRGYTF
DNA: TGCAGTGCTACCCGGGGCTACACCTTC
D: NA
V: TRBV20-1
size: NA
J: TRBJ1-2

CDR3: CASSYRVLYNEQFF
DNA: TGTGCCAGCAGTTACAGGGTTCTCTACAATGAGCAGTTCTTC
D: NA
V: TRBV12-3/TRBV12-4
size: many
J: TRBJ2-1

CDR3: CSAIERGTGLSYNEQFF
DNA: TGCAGTGCCATCGAGAGGGGAACAGGTCTATCCTACAATGAGCAGTTCTTC
D: NA
V: TRBV20-1
size: many
J: TRBJ2-1

CDR3: CSAKLAGRDGELFF
DNA: TGCAGTGCTAAACTAGCGGGGCGGGACGGGGAGCTGTTTTTT
D: TRBD2
V: TRBV20-1
size: NA
J: TRBJ2-2

CDR3: CASSVAETETQYF
DNA: TGTGCCAGCAGCGTAGCCGAGACGGAGACCCAGTACTTC
D: NA
V: TRBV9
size: few
J: TRBJ2-5

CDR3: CAWSVGSTYEQYF
DNA: TGTGCCTGGAGTGTGGGCAGTACCTACGAGCAGTACTTC
D: NA
V: TRBV30
size: many
J: TRBJ2-7

CDR3: CASSPGTTTAGELFF
DNA: TGTGCCAGCAGCCCTGGGACAACAACAGCCGGGGAGCTGTTTTTT
D: NA
V: TRBV28
size: NA
J: TRBJ2-2

CDR3: CASSYSVMNTEAFF
DNA: TGTGCCAGCAGTTACTCGGTGATGAACACTGAAGCTTTCTTT
D: NA
V: TRBV6-5
size: few
J: TRBJ1-1

CDR3: CASRAVPGQGHHNEQFF
DNA: TGTGCCAGCAGAGCCGTACCGGGACAGGGACACCACAATGAGCAGTTCTTC
D: TRBD1
V: TRBV6-1
size: many
J: TRBJ2-1

CDR3: CATSRQGTLGYTF
DNA: TGTGCCACCAGTCGGCAGGGGACCCTAGGCTACACCTTC
D: NA
V: TRBV15
size: few
J: TRBJ1-2